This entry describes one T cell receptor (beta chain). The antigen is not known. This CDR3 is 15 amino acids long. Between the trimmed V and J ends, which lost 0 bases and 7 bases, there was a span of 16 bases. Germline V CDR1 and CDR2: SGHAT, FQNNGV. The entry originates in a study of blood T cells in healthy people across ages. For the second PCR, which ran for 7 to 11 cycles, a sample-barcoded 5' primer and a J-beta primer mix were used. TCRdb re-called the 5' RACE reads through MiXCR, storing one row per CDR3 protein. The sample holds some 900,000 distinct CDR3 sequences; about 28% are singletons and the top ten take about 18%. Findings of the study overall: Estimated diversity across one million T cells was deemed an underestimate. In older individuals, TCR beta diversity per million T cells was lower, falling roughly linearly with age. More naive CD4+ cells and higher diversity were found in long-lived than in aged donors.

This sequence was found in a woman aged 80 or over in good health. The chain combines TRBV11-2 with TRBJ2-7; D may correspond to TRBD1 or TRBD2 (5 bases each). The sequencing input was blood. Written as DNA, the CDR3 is TGTGCCAGCAGCTTAGATCGCGGGCTCAGGGCAGAGCAGTACTTC. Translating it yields CASSLDRGLRAEQYF.